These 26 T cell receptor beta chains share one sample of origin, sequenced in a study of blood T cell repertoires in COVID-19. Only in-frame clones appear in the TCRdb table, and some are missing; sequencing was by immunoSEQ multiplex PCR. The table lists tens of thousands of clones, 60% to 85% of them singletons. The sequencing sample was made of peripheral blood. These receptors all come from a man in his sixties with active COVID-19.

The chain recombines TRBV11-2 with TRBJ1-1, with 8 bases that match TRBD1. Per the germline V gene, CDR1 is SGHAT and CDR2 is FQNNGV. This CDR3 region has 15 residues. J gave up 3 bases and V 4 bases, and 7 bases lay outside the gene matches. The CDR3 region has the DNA TGTGCCAGCAGCTCTTTGAGACAGGGGTACACTGAAGCTTTCTTT. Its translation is CASSSLRQGYTEAFF. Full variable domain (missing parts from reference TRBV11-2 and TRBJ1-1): EAGVAQSPRYKIIEKRQSVAFWCNPISGHATLYWYQQILGQGPKLLIQFQNNGVVDDSQLPKDRFSAERLKGVDSTLKIQPAKLEDSAVYLCASSSLRQGYTEAFFGQGTRLTVV.

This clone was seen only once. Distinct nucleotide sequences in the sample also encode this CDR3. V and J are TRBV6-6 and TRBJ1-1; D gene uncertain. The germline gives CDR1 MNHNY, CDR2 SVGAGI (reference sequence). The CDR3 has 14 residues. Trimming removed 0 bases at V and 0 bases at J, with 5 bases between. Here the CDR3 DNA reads TGTGCCAGCAGTTACTCGGAGGTGAACACTGAAGCTTTCTTT. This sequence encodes CASSYSEVNTEAFF.

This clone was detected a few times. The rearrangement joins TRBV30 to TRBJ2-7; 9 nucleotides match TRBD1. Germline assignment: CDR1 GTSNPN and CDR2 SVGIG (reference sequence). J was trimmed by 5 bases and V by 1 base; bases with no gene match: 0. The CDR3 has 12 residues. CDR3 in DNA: TGTGCCTGGAGTGGGACAGGGGACGAGCAGTACTTC. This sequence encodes CAWSGTGDEQYF. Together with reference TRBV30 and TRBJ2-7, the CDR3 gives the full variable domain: SQTIHQWPATLVQPVGSPLSLECTVEGTSNPNLYWYRQAAGRGLQLLFYSVGIGQISSEVPQNLSASRPQDRQFILSSKKLLLSDSGFYLCAWSGTGDEQYFGPGTRLTVT.

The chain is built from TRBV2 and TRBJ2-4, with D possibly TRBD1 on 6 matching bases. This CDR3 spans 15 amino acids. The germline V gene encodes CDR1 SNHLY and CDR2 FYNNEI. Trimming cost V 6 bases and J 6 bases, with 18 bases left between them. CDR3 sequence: CASRATGNVRNIQYF. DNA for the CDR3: TGTGCCAGCAGGGCTACAGGGAATGTGAGAAACATTCAGTACTTC.

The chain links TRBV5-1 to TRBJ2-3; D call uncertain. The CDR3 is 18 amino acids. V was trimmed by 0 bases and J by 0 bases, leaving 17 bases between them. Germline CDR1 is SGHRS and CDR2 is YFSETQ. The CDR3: CASSLAFPGVTSTDTQYF. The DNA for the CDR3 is TGCGCCAGCAGCTTGGCCTTCCCTGGAGTCACTAGCACAGATACGCAGTATTTT.

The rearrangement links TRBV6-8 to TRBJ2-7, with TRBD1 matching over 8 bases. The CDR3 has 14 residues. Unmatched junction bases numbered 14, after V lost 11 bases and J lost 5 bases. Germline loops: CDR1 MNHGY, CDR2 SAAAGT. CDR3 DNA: TGTGCCGGCAATTTTCAGGGGGCCAGAGACGAGCAGTACTTC. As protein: CAGNFQGARDEQYF.

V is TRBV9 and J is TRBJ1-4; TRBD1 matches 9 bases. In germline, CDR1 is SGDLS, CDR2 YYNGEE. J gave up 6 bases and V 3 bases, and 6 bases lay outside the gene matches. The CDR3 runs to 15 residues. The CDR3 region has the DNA TGTGCCAGCAGCGGGACGGGACAGGGTCATGAAAAACTGTTTTTT. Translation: CASSGTGQGHEKLFF.

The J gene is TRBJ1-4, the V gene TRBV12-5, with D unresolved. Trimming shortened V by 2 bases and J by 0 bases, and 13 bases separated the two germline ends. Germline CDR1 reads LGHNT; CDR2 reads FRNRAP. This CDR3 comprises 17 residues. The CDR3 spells CASGLCGNPATNEKLFF. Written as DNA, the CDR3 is TGTGCTAGTGGTTTGTGCGGGAACCCTGCAACTAATGAAAAACTGTTTTTT. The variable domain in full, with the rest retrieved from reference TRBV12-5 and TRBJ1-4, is DARVTQTPRHKVTEMGQEVTMRCQPILGHNTVFWYRQTMMQGLELLAYFRNRAPLDDSGMPKDRFSAEMPDATLATLKIQPSEPRDSAVYFCASGLCGNPATNEKLFFGSGTQLSVL.

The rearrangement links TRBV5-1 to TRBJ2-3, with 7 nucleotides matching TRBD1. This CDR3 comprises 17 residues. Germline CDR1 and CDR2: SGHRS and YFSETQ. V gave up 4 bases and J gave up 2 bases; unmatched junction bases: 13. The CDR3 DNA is TGCGCCAGCAGCCCGGAAACAGGGGAGAGGATCACAGATACGCAGTATTTT. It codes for CASSPETGERITDTQYF.

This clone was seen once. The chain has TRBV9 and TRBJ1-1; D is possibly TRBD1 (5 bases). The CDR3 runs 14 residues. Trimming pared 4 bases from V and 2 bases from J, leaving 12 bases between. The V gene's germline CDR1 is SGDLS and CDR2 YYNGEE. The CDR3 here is CASSRPDSNTEAFF. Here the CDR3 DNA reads TGTGCCAGCAGCCGTCCCGACAGTAACACTGAAGCTTTCTTT.

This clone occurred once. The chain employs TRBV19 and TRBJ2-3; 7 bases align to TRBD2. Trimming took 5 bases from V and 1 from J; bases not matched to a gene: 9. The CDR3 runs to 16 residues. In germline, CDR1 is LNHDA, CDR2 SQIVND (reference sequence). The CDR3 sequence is CASSPQRGRGTDTQYF. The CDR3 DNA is TGTGCCAGTAGTCCCCAGCGGGGACGAGGCACAGATACGCAGTATTTT.

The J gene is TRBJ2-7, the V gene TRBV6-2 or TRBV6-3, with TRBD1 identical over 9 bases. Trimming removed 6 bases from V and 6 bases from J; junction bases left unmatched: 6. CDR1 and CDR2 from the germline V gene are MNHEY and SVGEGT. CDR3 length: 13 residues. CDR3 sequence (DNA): TGTGCCAGCAGCCGCGGACAGGGGAGCGAGCAGTACTTC. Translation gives CASSRGQGSEQYF.

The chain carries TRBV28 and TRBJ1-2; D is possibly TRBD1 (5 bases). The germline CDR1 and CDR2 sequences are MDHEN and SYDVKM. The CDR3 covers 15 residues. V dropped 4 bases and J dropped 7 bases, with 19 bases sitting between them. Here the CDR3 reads CASSSQQALSVGYTF. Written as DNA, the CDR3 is TGTGCCAGCAGTTCGCAACAGGCTCTATCGGTTGGCTACACCTTC.

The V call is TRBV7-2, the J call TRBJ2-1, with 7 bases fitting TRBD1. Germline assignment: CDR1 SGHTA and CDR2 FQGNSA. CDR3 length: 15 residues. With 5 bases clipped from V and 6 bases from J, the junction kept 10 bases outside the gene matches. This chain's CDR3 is CASSLTGAISNEQFF. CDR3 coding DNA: TGTGCCAGCAGCCTCACAGGGGCGATAAGCAATGAGCAGTTCTTC.

DNA for the CDR3: TGTGCCAGCAGCCCCCTCGGGGAAGAGACCCAGTACTTC. This codes for CASSPLGEETQYF. The J gene is TRBJ2-5, the V gene TRBV7-9, with D perhaps matching TRBD2 (5 bases). The CDR3 length is 13 residues. The ends were cut back, 5 bases at V and 3 bases at J, with 10 bases in the middle. Looked up from germline, CDR1 is SEHNR and CDR2 is FQNEAQ (reference sequence).

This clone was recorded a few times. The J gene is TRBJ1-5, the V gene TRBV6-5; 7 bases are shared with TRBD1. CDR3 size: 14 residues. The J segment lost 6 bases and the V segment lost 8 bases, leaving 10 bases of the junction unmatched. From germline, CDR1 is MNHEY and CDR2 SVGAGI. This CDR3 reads CASEGQEWSQPQHF. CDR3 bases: TGTGCCAGCGAAGGACAGGAATGGAGTCAGCCCCAGCATTTT.

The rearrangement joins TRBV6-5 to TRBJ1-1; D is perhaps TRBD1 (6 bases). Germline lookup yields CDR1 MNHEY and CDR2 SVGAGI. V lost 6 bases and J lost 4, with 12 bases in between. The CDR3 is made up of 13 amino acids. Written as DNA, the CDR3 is TGTGCCAGCAGATTAGGGGGTGGCACTGAAGCTTTCTTT. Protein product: CASRLGGGTEAFF.

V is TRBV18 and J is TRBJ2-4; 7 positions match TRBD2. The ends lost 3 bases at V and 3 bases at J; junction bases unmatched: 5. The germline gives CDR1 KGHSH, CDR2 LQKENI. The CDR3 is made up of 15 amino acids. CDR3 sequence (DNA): TGTGCCAGCTCACCTGGGAGGGGTTACAAAAACATTCAGTACTTC. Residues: CASSPGRGYKNIQYF.

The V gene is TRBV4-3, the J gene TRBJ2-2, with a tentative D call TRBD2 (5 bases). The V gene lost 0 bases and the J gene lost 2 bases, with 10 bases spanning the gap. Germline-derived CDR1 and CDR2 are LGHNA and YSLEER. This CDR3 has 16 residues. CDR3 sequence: CASSQEWGENTGELFF. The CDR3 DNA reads TGCGCCAGCAGCCAAGAATGGGGAGAAAACACCGGGGAGCTGTTTTTT.

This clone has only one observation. The CDR3 is CASSTWGGGSGKSSYEQYF. The CDR3 DNA sequence: TGCGCCAGCAGCACCTGGGGGGGCGGGAGCGGCAAAAGCTCCTACGAGCAGTACTTC. The V and J genes are TRBV5-1 and TRBJ2-7; D may be TRBD2 (7 bases). The CDR3 length is 19 residues. Per the germline V gene, CDR1 is SGHRS and CDR2 is YFSETQ. V was trimmed by 4 bases and J by 0 bases, leaving 26 bases between them.

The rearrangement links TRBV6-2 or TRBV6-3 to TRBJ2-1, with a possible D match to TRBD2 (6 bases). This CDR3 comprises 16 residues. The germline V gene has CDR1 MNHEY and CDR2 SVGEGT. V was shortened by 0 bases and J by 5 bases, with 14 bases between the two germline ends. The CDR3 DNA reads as TGTGCCAGCAGTTACTCGAGTGGGACTTTAAACAATGAGCAGTTCTTC. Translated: CASSYSSGTLNNEQFF.

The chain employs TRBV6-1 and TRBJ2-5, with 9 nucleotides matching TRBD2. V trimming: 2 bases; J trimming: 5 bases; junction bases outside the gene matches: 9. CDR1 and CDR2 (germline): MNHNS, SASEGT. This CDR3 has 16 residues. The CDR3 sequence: CASSEHSGRRWETQYF. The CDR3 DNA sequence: TGTGCCAGCAGTGAACACAGCGGGAGGAGATGGGAGACCCAGTACTTC.

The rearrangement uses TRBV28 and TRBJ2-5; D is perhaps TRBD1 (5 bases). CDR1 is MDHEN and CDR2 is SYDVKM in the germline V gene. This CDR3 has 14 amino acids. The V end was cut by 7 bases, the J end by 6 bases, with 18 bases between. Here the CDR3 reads CASKPTGPLQTQYF. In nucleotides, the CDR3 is TGTGCCAGCAAACCCACAGGACCTTTGCAGACCCAGTACTTC.

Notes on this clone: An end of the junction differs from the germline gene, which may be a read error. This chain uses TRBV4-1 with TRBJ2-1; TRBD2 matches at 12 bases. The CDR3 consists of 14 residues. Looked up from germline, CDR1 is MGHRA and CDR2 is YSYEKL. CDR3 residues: CASSQLLTSGSGVF. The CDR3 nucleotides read TGCGCCAGCAGCCAACTTTTGACTAGCGGGAGCGGTGTCTTC.

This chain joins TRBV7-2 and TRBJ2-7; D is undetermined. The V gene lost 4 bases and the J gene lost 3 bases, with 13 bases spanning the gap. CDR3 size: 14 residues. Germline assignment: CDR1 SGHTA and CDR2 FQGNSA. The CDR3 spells CASSSTLISYEQYF. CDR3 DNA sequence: TGTGCCAGCAGCTCGACACTTATAAGCTACGAGCAGTACTTC.

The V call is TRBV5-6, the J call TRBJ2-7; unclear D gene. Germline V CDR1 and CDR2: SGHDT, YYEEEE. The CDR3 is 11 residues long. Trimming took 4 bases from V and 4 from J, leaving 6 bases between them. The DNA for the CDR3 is TGTGCCAGCAGCCTCCGGTACGAGCAGTACTTC. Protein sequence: CASSLRYEQYF. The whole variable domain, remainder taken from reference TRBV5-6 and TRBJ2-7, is DAGVTQSPTHLIKTRGQQVTLRCSPKSGHDTVSWYQQALGQGPQFIFQYYEEEERQRGNFPDRFSGHQFPNYSSELNVNALLLGDSALYLCASSLRYEQYFGPGTRLTVT.